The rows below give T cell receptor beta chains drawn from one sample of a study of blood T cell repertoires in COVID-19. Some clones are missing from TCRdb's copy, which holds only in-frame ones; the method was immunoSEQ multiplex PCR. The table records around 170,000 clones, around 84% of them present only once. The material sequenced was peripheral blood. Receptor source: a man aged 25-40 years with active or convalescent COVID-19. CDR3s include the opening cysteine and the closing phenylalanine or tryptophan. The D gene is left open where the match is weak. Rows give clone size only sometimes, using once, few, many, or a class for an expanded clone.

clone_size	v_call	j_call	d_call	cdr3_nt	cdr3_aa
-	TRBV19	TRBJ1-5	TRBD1	TGTGCCAGTAGTATAATCCAGGGGGGTGCATTGCCCCAGCATTTT	CASSIIQGGALPQHF
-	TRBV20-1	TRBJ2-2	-	TGCAGTGCTAGTCGAGACCTAGCAACCGGGGAGCTGTTTTTT	CSASRDLATGELFF
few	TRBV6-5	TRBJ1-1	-	TGTGCCAGCAGAAGGGGGAACACTGAAGCTTTCTTT	CASRRGNTEAFF
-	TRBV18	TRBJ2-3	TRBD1	TGTGCCAGCTCACCAACGGCGGGACAGGGGCGGGATACGCAGTATTTT	CASSPTAGQGRDTQYF
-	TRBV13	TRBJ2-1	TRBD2	TGTGCCAGCAGCACCCTCGTGGTGTCGGGGGGGGGTGAGCAGTTCTTC	CASSTLVVSGGGEQFF
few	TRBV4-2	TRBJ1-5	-	TGTGCCAGCAGCCAAGGGGGGACGGAGGGGAGACAGCCCCAGCATTTT	CASSQGGTEGRQPQHF
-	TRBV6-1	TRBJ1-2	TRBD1	TGTGCCAGCAGTGAAGGGACAGGGGGCCGTCGCGGCTACACCTTC	CASSEGTGGRRGYTF
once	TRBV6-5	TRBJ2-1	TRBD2	TGTGCCACCAGAGCGGGAGTCTACAATGAGCAGTTCTTC	CATRAGVYNEQFF
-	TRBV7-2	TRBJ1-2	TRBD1	TGTGCCAGCAGCTTAGGCAGCGGGACAGGGGCTGGCTACACCTTC	CASSLGSGTGAGYTF
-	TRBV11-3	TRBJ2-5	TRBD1	TGTGCCAGCAGCTTAGGACAGGGAAGCCAAGAGACCCAGTACTTC	CASSLGQGSQETQYF
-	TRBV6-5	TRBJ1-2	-	TGTGCCAGCACCGGGGGGATCTATAAGGGCTACACCTTC	CASTGGIYKGYTF
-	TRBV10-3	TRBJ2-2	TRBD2	TGTGCCATCAGTCGGCTAGCGGGTGAAAACACCGGGGAGCTGTTTTTT	CAISRLAGENTGELFF
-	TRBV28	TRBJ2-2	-	TGTGCCAGCAGTCGCGGGACGGGGAACACCGGGGAGCTGTTTTTT	CASSRGTGNTGELFF
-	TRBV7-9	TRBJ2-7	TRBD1	TGTGCCAGCAGCTTAGTTGGCAGGGGGTCCTACGAGCAGTACTTC	CASSLVGRGSYEQYF
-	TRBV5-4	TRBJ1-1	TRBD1	TGTGCCAGCAGGGACTGGACAGGGTCAAACACTGAAGCTTTCTTT	CASRDWTGSNTEAFF
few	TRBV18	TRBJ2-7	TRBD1	TGTGCCAGCTCGCTCCAAGGGACAGGGGAGCAGTACTTC	CASSLQGTGEQYF
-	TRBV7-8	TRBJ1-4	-	TGTGCCAGCAGCTTAGGGACAGACCCTTGGGAAAAACTGTTTTTT	CASSLGTDPWEKLFF